The T cell receptor beta chain under discussion was sequenced for a study of cytomegalovirus exposure and HLA in healthy donors. Of note for this clone: As yet, its antigen is unknown.

Study-wide results and caveats: In an earlier analysis, in several hundred donors, most V segments appeared productive either ~90% or ~30% of the time.

The CDR3 loop spans 14 amino acids. Germline trimming cut 8 bases from V and 5 bases from J; bases unmatched to any gene: 7. Germline V CDR1 and CDR2: WSHSY, SAAADI. Primers for the PCR totalled 60 Vbeta and 13 Jbeta. Here immunoSEQ multiplex PCR was the method, and the copy in TCRdb shows in-frame clones only, minus some. Its table records approximately 93,000 clones. Input material: PBMCs. This chain connects TRBV10-2 to TRBJ1-5; 9 nucleotides align to TRBD1. The TCR was taken from a woman aged 25 to 39 in good health and CMV-seronegative. CDR3 residues: CASAGTGRDQPQHF. Here the CDR3 DNA reads TGCGCCAGCGCCGGGACAGGGAGAGATCAGCCCCAGCATTTT.